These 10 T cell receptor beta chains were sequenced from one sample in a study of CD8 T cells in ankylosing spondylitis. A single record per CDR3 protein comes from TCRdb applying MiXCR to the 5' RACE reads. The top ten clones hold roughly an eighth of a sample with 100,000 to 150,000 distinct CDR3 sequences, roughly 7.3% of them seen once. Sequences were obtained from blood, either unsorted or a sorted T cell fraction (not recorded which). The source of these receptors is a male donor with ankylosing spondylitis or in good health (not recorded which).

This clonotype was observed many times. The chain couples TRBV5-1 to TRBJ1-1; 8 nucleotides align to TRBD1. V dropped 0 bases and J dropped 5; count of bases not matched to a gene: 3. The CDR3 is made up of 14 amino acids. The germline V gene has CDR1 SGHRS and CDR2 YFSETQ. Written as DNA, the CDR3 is TGCGCCAGCAGCTTGGGGCAGGGGGCTACTGAAGCTTTCTTT. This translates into CASSLGQGATEAFF.

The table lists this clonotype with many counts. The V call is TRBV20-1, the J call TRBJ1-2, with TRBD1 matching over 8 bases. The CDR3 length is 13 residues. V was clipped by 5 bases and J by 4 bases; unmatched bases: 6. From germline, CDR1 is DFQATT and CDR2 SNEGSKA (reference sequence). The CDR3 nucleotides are TGCAGTGCTGGACAGGGTGACGGCTATGGCTACACCTTC. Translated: CSAGQGDGYGYTF.

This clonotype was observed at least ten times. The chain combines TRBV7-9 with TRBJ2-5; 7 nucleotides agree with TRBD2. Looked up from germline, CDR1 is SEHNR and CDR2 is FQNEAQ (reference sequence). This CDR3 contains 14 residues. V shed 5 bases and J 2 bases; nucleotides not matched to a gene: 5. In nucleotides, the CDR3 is TGTGCCAGCAGCAAGGGACTAACTCAAGAGACCCAGTACTTC. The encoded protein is CASSKGLTQETQYF. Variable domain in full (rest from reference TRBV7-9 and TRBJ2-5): DTGVSQNPRHKITKRGQNVTFRCDPISEHNRLYWYRQTLGQGPEFLTYFQNEAQLEKSRLLSDRFSAERPKGSFSTLEIQRTEQGDSAMYLCASSKGLTQETQYFGPGTRLLVL.

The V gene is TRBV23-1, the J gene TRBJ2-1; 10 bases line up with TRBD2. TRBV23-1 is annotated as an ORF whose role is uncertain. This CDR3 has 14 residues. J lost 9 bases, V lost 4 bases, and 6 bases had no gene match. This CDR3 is CASSRPSGRFEQFF. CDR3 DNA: TGCGCCAGCAGTCGCCCTAGCGGGAGATTTGAGCAGTTCTTC.

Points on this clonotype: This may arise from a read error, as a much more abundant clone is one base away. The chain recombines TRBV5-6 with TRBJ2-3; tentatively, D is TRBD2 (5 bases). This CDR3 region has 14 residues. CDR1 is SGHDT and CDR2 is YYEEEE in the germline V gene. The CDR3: CPSSLSWEPDTQYF. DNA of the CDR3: TGTCCCAGCAGCTTGAGCTGGGAGCCAGATACGCAGTATTTT.

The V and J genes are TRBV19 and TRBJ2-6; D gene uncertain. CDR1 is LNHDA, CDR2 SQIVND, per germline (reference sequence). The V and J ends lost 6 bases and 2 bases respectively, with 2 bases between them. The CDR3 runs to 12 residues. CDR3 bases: TGTGCCAGTAGCGCTGGGGCCAACGTCCTGACTTTC. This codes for CASSAGANVLTF.

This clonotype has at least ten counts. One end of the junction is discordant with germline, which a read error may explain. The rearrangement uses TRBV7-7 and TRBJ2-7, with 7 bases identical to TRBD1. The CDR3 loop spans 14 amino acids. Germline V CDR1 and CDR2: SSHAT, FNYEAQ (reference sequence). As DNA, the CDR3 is TGTGCTAGCAGCTTAGGGACAGACACCTACGAGCAGTACTTC. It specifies CASSLGTDTYEQYF.

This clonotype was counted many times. CDR3 sequence reads: CASSPTSGGLYEQYF. DNA for the CDR3: TGTGCCAGCAGCCCGACTAGCGGGGGACTCTACGAGCAGTACTTC. V and J are TRBV12-3 or TRBV12-4 and TRBJ2-7; 12 bases are shared with TRBD2. There are 15 residues in the CDR3. The V segment lost 6 bases and the J segment 3 bases; nucleotides outside the gene matches: 6.

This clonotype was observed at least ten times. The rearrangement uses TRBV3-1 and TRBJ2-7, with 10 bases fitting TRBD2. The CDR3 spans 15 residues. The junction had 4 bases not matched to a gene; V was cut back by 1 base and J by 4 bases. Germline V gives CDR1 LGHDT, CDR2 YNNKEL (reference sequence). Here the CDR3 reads CASSQAGTSDYEQYF. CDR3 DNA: TGTGCCAGCAGCCAAGCCGGGACTAGCGATTACGAGCAGTACTTC.

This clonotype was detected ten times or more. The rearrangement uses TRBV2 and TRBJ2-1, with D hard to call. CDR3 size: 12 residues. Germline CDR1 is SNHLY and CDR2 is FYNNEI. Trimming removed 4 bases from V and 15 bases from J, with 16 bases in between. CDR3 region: CASSVSSRHLFF. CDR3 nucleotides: TGTGCCAGCAGTGTTTCCTCGCGACATCTGTTCTTC.